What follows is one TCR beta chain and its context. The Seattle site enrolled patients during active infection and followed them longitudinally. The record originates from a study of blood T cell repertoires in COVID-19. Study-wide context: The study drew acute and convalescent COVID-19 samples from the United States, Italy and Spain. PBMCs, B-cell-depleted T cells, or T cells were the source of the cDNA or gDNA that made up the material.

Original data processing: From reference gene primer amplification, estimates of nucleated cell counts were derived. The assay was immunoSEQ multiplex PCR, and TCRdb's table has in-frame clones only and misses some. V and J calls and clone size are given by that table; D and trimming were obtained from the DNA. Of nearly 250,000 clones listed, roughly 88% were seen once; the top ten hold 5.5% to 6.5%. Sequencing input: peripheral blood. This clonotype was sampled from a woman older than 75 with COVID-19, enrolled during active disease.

In nucleotides, the CDR3 is TGTGCCTGGGGGGCGGGCCAAGAGACCCAGTACTTC. It is translated as CAWGAGQETQYF. The chain has TRBV30 and TRBJ2-5, with D perhaps matching TRBD1 or TRBD2 (5 bases each). V was shortened by 5 bases and J by 1 base, with 8 bases between the two germline ends. The CDR3 is 12 residues long. Germline V CDR1 and CDR2: GTSNPN, SVGIG (reference sequence). The full variable domain, rest sourced from reference TRBV30 and TRBJ2-5, is SQTIHQWPATLVQPVGSPLSLECTVEGTSNPNLYWYRQAAGRGLQLLFYSVGIGQISSEVPQNLSASRPQDRQFILSSKKLLLSDSGFYLCAWGAGQETQYFGPGTRLLVL.